Presented here are 2 T cell receptor beta chains from one specimen sequenced in a study of blood T cells in healthy people across ages (dated by TCRdb to between 2015 and 2017). Library method: 5' RACE. The listed sequencing device is Illumina HiSeq 2500. A second PCR of 7 to 11 cycles was performed with a sample-barcoded 5' primer and a J-beta primer mix. The raw public reads went through TCRdb reprocessing: fastp at Q25, MiXCR clone calling, in-frame beta chains kept. Rows matching on CDR3 protein sequence are summarized as one entry with the most common DNA and genes. The sample data list hundreds of thousands of distinct CDR3 sequences, and about 43% of these were observed just once. Roughly 30% of the sample comes from the top ten. The sequenced material came from blood. Receptors originate from an elderly man in good health.

This chain joins TRBV3-1 and TRBJ2-4, with unresolved D. The length of the CDR3 is 16 residues. The germline CDR1 and CDR2 sequences are LGHDT and YNNKEL (reference sequence). V was cut by 0 bases and J by 0 bases, with 9 bases left in between. For the CDR3, the DNA is TGTGCCAGCAGCCAAGATAGGCATCTAGCCAAAAACATTCAGTACTTC. Translating it yields CASSQDRHLAKNIQYF.

V is TRBV3-1 and J is TRBJ2-5; 8 positions agree with TRBD2. Germline lookup yields CDR1 LGHDT and CDR2 YNNKEL (reference sequence). Trimming removed 2 bases from V and 2 bases from J; junction bases left unmatched: 4. The CDR3 is made up of 15 amino acids. The CDR3 DNA reads as TGTGCCAGCAGCCAACCGGCGGGGGGACAAGAGACCCAGTACTTC. Its protein product is CASSQPAGGQETQYF.